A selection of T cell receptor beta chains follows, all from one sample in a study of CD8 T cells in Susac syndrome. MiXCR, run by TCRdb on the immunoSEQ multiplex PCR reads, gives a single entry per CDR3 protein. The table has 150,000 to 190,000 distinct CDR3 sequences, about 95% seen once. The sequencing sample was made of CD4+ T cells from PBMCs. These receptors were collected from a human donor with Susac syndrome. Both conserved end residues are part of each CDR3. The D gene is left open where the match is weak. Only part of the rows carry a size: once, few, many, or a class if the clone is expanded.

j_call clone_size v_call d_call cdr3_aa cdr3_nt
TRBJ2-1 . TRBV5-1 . CASSLEAGGWNEQFF TGCGCCAGCAGCTTGGAGGCGGGTGGGTGGAATGAGCAGTTCTTC
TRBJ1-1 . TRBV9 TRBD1 CASSGRGQMNTEAFF TGTGCCAGCAGTGGCCGGGGACAGATGAACACTGAAGCTTTCTTT
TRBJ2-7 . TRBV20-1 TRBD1 CSARDPGQGSYEQYF TGCAGTGCTAGAGATCCGGGACAGGGCTCCTACGAGCAGTACTTC
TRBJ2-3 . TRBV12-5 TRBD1 CASGSGTGGTDTQYF TGTGCTAGTGGATCCGGGACAGGGGGCACAGATACGCAGTATTTT
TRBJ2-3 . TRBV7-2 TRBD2 CASSFDPGTNTQYF TGTGCCAGCAGCTTCGACCCCGGGACTAATACGCAGTATTTT
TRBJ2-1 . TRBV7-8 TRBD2 CASSLAGGGAHNEQFF TGTGCCAGCAGCTTAGCAGGCGGGGGGGCGCACAATGAGCAGTTCTTC
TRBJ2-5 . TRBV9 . CASSVRGGAQETQYF TGTGCCAGCAGCGTACGCGGCGGGGCCCAAGAGACCCAGTACTTC
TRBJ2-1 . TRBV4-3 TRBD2 CASSQDSLAGGTQFF TGCGCCAGCAGCCAAGATAGCCTAGCGGGGGGTACGCAGTTCTTC
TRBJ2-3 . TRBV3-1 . CASSQDYATDTQYF TGTGCCAGCAGCCAAGATTACGCCACAGATACGCAGTATTTT
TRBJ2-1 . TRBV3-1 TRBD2 CASSQDRIAGGNEQFF TGTGCCAGCAGCCAAGATCGGATAGCGGGGGGCAATGAGCAGTTCTTC
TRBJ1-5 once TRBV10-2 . CAGWTQPQHF TGCGCCGGCTGGACCCAGCCCCAGCATTTT
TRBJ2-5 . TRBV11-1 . CASSLPVQETQYF TGTGCCAGCAGCTTGCCAGTCCAAGAGACCCAGTACTTC
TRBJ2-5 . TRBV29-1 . CSVEVPGIQETQYF TGCAGCGTTGAAGTTCCGGGAATCCAAGAGACCCAGTACTTC
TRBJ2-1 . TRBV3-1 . CASSQEVRGAEQFF TGTGCCAGCAGCCAAGAAGTGCGGGGAGCTGAGCAGTTCTTC
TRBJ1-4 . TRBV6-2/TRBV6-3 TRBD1 CATVSTGTANEKLFF TGTGCCACCGTTTCTACCGGGACAGCAAATGAAAAACTGTTTTTT
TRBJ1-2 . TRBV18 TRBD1 CASSPRGQGSGGYTF TGTGCCAGCTCACCCCGAGGACAGGGTTCAGGAGGCTACACCTTC
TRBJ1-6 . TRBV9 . CASSSKRVSNSPLHF TGTGCCAGCAGCTCCAAGCGGGTCAGTAATTCACCCCTCCACTTT
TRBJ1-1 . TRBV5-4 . CASSMTTGPEAFF TGTGCCAGCAGCATGACCACAGGTCCTGAAGCTTTCTTT